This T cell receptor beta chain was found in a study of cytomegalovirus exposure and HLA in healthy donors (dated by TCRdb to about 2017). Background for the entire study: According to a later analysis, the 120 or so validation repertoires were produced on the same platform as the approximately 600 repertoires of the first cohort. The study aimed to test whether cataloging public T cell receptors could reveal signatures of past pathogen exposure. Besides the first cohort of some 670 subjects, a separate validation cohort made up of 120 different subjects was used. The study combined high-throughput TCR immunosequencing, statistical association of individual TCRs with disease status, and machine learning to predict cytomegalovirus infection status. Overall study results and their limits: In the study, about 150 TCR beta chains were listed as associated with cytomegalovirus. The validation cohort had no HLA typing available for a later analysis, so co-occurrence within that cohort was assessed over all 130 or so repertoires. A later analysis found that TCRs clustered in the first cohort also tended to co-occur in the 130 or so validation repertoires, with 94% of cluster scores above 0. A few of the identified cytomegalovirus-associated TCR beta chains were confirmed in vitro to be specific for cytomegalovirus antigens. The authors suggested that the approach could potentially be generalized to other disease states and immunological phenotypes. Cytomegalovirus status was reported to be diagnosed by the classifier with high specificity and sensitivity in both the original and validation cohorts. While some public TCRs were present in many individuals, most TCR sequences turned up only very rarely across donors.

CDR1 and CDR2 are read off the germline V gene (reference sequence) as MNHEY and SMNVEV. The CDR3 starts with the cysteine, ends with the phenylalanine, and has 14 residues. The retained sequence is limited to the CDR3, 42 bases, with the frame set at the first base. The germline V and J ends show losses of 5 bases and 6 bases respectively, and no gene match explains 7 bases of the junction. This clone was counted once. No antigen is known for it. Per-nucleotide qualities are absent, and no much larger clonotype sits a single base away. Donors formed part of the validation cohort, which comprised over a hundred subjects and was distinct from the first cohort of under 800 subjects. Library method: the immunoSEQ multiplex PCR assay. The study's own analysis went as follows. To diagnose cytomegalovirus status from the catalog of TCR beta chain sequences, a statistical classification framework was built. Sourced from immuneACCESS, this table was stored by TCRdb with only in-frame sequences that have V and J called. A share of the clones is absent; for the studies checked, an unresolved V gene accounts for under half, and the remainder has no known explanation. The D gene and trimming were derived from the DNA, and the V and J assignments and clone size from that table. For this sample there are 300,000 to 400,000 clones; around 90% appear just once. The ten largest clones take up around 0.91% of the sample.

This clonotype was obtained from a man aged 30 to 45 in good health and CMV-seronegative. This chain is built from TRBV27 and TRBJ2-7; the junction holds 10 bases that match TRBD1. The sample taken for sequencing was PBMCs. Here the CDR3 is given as CASSPGTGVGEQYF. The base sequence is TGTGCCAGCAGTCCCGGGACAGGGGTAGGCGAGCAGTACTTC.